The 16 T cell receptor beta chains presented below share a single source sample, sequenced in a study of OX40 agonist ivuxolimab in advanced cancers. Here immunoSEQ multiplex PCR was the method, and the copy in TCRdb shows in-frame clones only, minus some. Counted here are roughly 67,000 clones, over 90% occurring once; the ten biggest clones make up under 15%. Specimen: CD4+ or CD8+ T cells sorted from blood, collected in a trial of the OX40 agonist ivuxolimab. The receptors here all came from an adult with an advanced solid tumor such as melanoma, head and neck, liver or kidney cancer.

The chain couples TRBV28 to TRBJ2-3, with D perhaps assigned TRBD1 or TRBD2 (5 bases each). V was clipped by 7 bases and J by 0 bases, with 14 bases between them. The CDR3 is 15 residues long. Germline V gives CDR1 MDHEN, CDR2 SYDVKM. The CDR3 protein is CASNQGTSSTDTQYF. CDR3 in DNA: TGTGCCAGCAATCAAGGGACCAGCAGCACAGATACGCAGTATTTT.

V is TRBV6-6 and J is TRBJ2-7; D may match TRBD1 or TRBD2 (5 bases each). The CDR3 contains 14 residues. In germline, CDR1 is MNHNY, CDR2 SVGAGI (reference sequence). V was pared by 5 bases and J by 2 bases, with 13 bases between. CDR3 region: CASSPGTEPYEQYF. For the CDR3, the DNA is TGTGCCAGCAGTCCCGGGACGGAGCCCTACGAGCAGTACTTC.

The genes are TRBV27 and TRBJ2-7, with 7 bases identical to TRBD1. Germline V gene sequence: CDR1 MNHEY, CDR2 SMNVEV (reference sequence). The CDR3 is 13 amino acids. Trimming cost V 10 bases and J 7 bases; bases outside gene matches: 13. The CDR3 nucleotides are TGTGCCACCTACCGGGACAGAAGCCTAGAGCAGTACTTC. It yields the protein CATYRDRSLEQYF.

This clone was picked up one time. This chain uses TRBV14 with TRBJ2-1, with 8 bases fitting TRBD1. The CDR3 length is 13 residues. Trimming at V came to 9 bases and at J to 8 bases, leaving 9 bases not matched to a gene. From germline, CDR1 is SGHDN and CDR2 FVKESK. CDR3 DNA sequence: TGTGCCAGTTCAGACAGGGGTGACGATGAGCAGTTCTTC. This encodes CASSDRGDDEQFF.

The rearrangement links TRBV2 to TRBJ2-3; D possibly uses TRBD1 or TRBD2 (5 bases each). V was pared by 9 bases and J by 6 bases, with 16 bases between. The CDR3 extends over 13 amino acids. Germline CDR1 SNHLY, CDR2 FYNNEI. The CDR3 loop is CASGDGPGDTQYF. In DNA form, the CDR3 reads TGTGCCAGTGGGGACGGCCCTGGGGATACGCAGTATTTT.

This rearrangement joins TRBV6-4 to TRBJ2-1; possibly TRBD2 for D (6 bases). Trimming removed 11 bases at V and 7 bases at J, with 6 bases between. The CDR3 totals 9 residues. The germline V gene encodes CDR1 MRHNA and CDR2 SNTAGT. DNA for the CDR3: TGTGCCGGGGGGAATGAGCAGTTCTTC. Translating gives CAGGNEQFF.

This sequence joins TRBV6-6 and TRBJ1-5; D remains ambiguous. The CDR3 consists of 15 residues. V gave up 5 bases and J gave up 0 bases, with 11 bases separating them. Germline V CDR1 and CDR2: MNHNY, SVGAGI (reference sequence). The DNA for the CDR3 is TGTGCCAGCAGTCCCGAGGAGTTTAGCAATCAGCCCCAGCATTTT. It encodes CASSPEEFSNQPQHF.

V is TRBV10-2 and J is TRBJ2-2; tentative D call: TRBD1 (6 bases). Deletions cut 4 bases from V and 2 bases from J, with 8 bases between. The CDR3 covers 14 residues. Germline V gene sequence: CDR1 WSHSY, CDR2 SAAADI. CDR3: CASSAGHNTGELFF. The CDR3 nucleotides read TGCGCCAGCAGTGCGGGACATAACACCGGGGAGCTGTTTTTT.

CDR3 nucleotide sequence: TGCGCCAGCAGCCATCGCCCCTGGGGGACGGATAACACCGGGGAGCTGTTTTTT. Protein sequence: CASSHRPWGTDNTGELFF. This rearrangement joins TRBV4-1 to TRBJ2-2; D is possibly TRBD1 or TRBD2 (5 bases each). V was pared by 3 bases and J by 2 bases, with 19 bases between. Germline V gene data show CDR1 as MGHRA and CDR2 as YSYEKL. This CDR3 is built from 18 residues.

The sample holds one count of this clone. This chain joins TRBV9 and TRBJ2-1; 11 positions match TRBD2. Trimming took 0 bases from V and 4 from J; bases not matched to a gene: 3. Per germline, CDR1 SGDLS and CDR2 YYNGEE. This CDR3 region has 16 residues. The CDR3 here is CASSVDLAGGYNEQFF. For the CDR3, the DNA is TGTGCCAGCAGCGTAGACCTAGCGGGGGGTTACAATGAGCAGTTCTTC.

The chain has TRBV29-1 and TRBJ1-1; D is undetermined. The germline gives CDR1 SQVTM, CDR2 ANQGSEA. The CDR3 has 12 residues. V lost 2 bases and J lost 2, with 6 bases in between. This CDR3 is CSVEQTNTEAFF. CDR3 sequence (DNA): TGCAGCGTTGAACAGACCAACACTGAAGCTTTCTTT.

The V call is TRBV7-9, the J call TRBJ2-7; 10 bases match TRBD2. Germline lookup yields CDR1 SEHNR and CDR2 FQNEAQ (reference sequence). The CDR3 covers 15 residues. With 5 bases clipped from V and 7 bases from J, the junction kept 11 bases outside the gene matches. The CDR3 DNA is TGTGCCAGCAGCCCGAATAGCGGGAGGATGGGGGAGCAGTACTTC. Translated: CASSPNSGRMGEQYF. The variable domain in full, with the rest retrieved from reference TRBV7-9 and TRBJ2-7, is DTGVSQNPRHKITKRGQNVTFRCDPISEHNRLYWYRQTLGQGPEFLTYFQNEAQLEKSRLLSDRFSAERPKGSFSTLEIQRTEQGDSAMYLCASSPNSGRMGEQYFGPGTRLTVT.

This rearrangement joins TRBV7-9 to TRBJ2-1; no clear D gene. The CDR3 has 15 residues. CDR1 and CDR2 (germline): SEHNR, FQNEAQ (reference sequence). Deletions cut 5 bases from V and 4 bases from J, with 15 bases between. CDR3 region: CASSPTGDFYNEQFF. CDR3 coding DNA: TGTGCCAGCAGCCCCACTGGGGATTTTTACAATGAGCAGTTCTTC.

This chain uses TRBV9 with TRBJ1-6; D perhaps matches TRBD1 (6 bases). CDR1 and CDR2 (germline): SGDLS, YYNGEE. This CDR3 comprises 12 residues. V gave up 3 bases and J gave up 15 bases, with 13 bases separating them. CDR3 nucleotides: TGTGCCAGCAGCGGCCAGGGGCCCCTCCTCCACTTT. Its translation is CASSGQGPLLHF.

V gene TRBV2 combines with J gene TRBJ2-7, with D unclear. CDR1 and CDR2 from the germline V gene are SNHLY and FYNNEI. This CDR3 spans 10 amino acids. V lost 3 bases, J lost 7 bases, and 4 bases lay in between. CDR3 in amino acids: CASSESEQYF. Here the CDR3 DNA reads TGTGCCAGCAGTGAGAGTGAGCAGTACTTC. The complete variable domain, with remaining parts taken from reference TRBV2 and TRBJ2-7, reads EPEVTQTPSHQVTQMGQEVILRCVPISNHLYFYWYRQILGQKVEFLVSFYNNEISEKSEIFDDQFSVERPDGSNFTLKIRSTKLEDSAMYFCASSESEQYFGPGTRLTVT.

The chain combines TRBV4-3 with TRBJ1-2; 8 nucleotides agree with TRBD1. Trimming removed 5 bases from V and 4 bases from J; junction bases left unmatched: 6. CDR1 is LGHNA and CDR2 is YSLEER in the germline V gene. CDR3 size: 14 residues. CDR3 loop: CASSFGQGGYGYTF. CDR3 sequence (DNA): TGCGCCAGCAGCTTCGGACAGGGAGGCTATGGCTACACCTTC.